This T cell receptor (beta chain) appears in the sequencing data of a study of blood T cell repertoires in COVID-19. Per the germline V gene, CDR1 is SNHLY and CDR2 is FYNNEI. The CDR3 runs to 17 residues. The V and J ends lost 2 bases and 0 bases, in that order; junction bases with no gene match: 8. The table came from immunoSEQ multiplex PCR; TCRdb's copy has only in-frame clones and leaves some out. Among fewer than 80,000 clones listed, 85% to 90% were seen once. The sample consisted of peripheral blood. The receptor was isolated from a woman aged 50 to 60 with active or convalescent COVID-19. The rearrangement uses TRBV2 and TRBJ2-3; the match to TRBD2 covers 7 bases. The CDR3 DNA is TGTGCCAGCAGTGAAACTTCTAGCGGTACTAGCACAGATACGCAGTATTTT. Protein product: CASSETSSGTSTDTQYF.